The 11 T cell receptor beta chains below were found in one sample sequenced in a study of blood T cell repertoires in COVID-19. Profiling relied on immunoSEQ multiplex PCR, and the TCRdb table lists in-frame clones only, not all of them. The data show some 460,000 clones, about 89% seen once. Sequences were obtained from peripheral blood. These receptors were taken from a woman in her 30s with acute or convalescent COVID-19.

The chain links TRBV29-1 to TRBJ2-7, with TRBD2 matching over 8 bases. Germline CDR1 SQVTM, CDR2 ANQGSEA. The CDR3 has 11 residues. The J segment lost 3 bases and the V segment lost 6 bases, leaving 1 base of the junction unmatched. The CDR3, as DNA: TGCAGCGTCCGGGAGGGCTACGAGCAGTACTTC. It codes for CSVREGYEQYF.

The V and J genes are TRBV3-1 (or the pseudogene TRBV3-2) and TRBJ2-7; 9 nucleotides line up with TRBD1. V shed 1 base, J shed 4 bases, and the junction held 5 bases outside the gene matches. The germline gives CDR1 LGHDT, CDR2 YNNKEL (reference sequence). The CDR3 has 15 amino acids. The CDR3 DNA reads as TGTGCCAGCAGCCAAGCCCCGGGACAGGGTTACGAGCAGTACTTC. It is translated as CASSQAPGQGYEQYF.

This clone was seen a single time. CDR3: CASRPSGGALNEQYF. The DNA for the CDR3 is TGTGCCAGCAGACCTAGCGGGGGGGCCCTCAACGAGCAGTACTTC. The V call is TRBV27, the J call TRBJ2-7, with 12 nucleotides matching TRBD2. Germline V gene sequence: CDR1 MNHEY, CDR2 SMNVEV (reference sequence). Germline trimming cut 6 bases from V and 5 bases from J; bases unmatched to any gene: 8. The CDR3 loop spans 15 amino acids.

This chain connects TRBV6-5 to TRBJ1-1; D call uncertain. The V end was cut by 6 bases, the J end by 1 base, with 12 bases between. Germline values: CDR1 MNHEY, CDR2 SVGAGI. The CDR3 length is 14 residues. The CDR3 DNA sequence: TGTGCCAGCAGCCGGTGGGAGAAGAACACTGAAGCTTTCTTT. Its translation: CASSRWEKNTEAFF.

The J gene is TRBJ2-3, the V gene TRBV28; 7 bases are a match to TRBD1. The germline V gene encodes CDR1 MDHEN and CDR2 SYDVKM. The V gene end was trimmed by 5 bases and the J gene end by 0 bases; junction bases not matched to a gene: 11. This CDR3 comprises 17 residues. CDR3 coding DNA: TGTGCCAGCAGTACCGAGGACAGGCCGAGGAGCACAGATACGCAGTATTTT. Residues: CASSTEDRPRSTDTQYF.

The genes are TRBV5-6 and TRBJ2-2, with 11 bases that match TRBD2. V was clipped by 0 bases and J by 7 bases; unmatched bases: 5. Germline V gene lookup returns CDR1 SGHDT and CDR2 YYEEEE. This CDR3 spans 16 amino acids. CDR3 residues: CASSLVLAGDHGELFF. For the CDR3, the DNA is TGTGCCAGCAGCTTGGTACTAGCGGGGGACCACGGGGAGCTGTTTTTT.

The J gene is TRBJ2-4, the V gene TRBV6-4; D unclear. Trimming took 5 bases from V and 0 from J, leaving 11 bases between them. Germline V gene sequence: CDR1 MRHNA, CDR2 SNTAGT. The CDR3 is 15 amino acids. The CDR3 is CASSPRHEAKNIQYF. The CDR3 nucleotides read TGTGCCAGCAGTCCCCGACACGAAGCCAAAAACATTCAGTACTTC.

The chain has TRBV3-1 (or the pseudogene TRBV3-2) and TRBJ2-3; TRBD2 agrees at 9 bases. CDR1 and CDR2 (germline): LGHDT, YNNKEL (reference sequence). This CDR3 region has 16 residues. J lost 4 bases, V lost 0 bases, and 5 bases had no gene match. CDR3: CASSQDQAGGPDTQYF. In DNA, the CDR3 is TGTGCCAGCAGCCAAGATCAAGCGGGGGGCCCAGATACGCAGTATTTT.

DNA of the CDR3: TGTGCCAGCAGCTTAGGCGGGGCGGGGGGTCACTACGAGCAGTACTTC. Translation gives CASSLGGAGGHYEQYF. V and J are TRBV5-4 and TRBJ2-7; 8 nucleotides align to TRBD2. J lost 3 bases, V lost 2 bases, and 10 bases had no gene match. The CDR3 length is 16 residues. Germline V CDR1 and CDR2: SGHNT, YYREEE (reference sequence).

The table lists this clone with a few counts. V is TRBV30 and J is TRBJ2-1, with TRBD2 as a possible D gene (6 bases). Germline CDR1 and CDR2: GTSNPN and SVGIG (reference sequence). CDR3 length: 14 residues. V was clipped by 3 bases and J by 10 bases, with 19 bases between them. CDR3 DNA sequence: TGTGCCTGGAGAGCTAGGGGACTGCTGCCGGAGCAGTTCTTC. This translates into CAWRARGLLPEQFF.

The CDR3 DNA is TGTGCCACCAGTGTGGGGCTCCAAGAGACCCAGTACTTC. It yields the protein CATSVGLQETQYF. V is TRBV24-1 and J is TRBJ2-5; D possibly corresponds to TRBD1 (5 bases). V was cut by 5 bases and J by 1 base, with 7 bases left in between. The germline gives CDR1 KGHDR, CDR2 SFDVKD. The CDR3 is made up of 13 amino acids.